Each of the 24 T cell receptor beta chains below was sequenced from the same sample in a study of post-analysis software for immune sequencing data. The antigens these receptors bind are not known. Whole-study findings and limits: A few TRBV segments occurring more often in patients than controls included TRBV5-6, TRBV5-1 and TRBV20-1.

Libraries were made from TCR beta cDNA, and they carried unique molecular identifiers. A single record per CDR3 protein comes from TCRdb applying MiXCR to the PCR reads. The sample lists 400,000 to 500,000 distinct CDR3 sequences, 39% occurring once. The specimen sequenced was blood. All receptors come from a girl aged 2-10 years with multiple sclerosis.

In regard to this clonotype: A read error may account for a junction end that differs from germline. J is TRBJ2-3 and V is TRBV20-1; D not resolved. This CDR3 region has 11 residues. Germline V gene sequence: CDR1 DFQATT, CDR2 SNEGSKA (reference sequence). The CDR3 bases are TGTAGTGCTAGGGTCGGGTATACGCAGTATTTT. It codes for CSARVGYTQYF.

This clonotype has just a few counts. The chain combines TRBV27 with TRBJ2-5; D might be TRBD2 (6 bases). Germline CDR1 is MNHEY and CDR2 is SMNVEV (reference sequence). The CDR3 contains 15 residues. V was cut by 0 bases and J by 2 bases, with 10 bases left in between. In nucleotides, the CDR3 is TGTGCCAGCAGTTTATCCTGGGGGGTGCAAGAGACCCAGTACTTC. Translated, it gives CASSLSWGVQETQYF.

The gene calls are TRBV7-2 and TRBJ2-3; a weak D match, TRBD2 (5 bases). CDR1 is SGHTA and CDR2 is FQGNSA in the germline V gene. This CDR3 spans 15 amino acids. Trimming pared 3 bases from V and 1 base from J, leaving 11 bases between. CDR3: CASSFYGMRTDTQYF. Written as DNA, the CDR3 is TGTGCCAGCAGCTTCTACGGGATGCGCACAGATACGCAGTATTTT.

The chain joins TRBV27 to TRBJ1-1; 7 bases line up with TRBD1. This CDR3 has 15 amino acids. Per germline, CDR1 MNHEY and CDR2 SMNVEV (reference sequence). After removal of 5 bases from V and 4 bases from J, the junction contained 10 bases not matched to a gene. CDR3 in amino acids: CASSLRTGGGTEAFF. In DNA, the CDR3 is TGTGCCAGCAGTCTCAGGACAGGAGGGGGCACTGAAGCTTTCTTT.

The J gene is TRBJ1-2, the V gene TRBV5-1, with a weak D call TRBD1 (5 bases). Deletions cut 4 bases from V and 0 bases from J, with 13 bases between. The CDR3 runs 15 residues. Germline lookup yields CDR1 SGHRS and CDR2 YFSETQ. The CDR3, as DNA: TGCGCCAGCAGCCTGGGGGACCCAGCTAACTATGGCTACACCTTC. Amino acids: CASSLGDPANYGYTF.

This clonotype was seen a few times. This chain connects TRBV9 to TRBJ2-5; 10 bases map to TRBD2. This CDR3 contains 21 residues. J lost 5 bases, V lost 4 bases, and 26 bases had no gene match. In germline, CDR1 is SGDLS, CDR2 YYNGEE. DNA of the CDR3: TGTGCCAGCAGCCATCCGTATAGGATTGGAGAGCGGGGGGGTTTTGTGGAGACCCAGTACTTC. Its translation: CASSHPYRIGERGGFVETQYF.

This clonotype came up a few times. The CDR3 DNA follows: TGCGCCAGCAGCAAAGACAGGGGGCTTTCACCCCTCCACTTT. Encoded protein: CASSKDRGLSPLHF. This rearrangement joins TRBV5-1 to TRBJ1-6; 10 bases line up with TRBD1. V lost 4 bases to trimming and J lost 9 bases; unmatched junction nucleotides: 4. The CDR3 sequence is 14 residues long. Germline CDR1 reads SGHRS; CDR2 reads YFSETQ.

The chain uses TRBV12-3 or TRBV12-4 and TRBJ1-5; possibly TRBD1 for D (6 bases). CDR3 length: 17 amino acids. Deletions cut 0 bases from V and 0 bases from J, with 12 bases between. In DNA form, the CDR3 reads TGTGCCAGCAGTTTAGCGCTGGGGGGCTATAGCAATCAGCCCCAGCATTTT. Translating gives CASSLALGGYSNQPQHF.

CDR3 nucleotide sequence: TGTGCCAGCAGGGCCCGGGACAGGGTATTCGATACGCAGTATTTT. This gives the protein CASRARDRVFDTQYF. The genes are TRBV28 and TRBJ2-3; 9 nucleotides agree with TRBD1. The V segment lost 6 bases and the J segment 6 bases; nucleotides outside the gene matches: 10. Germline CDR1 is MDHEN and CDR2 is SYDVKM. The CDR3 loop spans 15 amino acids.

The DNA of the CDR3 is TGTGCCAGCAGTTTAATCGATCCTTCAAGCTACGAGCAGTACTTC. Protein product: CASSLIDPSSYEQYF. The rearrangement joins TRBV28 to TRBJ2-7; unclear D gene. The CDR3 runs to 15 residues. Trimming took 2 bases from V and 3 from J, leaving 14 bases between them. The germline CDR1 and CDR2 sequences are MDHEN and SYDVKM.

This clonotype was seen just once. The V gene is TRBV7-9, the J gene TRBJ2-3; D ambiguous. With 5 bases removed from V and 4 bases from J, the gap between germline ends came to 10 bases. CDR1 is SEHNR, CDR2 FQNEAQ, per germline (reference sequence). This CDR3 is built from 13 residues. CDR3 DNA: TGTGCCAGCAGCGTGCGGTGGGCAGATACGCAGTATTTT. Its protein product is CASSVRWADTQYF.

This clonotype occurred a few times. The chain has TRBV24-1 and TRBJ2-7; D is undetermined. Germline V gene data show CDR1 as KGHDR and CDR2 as SFDVKD. V lost 3 bases, J lost 2 bases, and 13 bases lay in between. There are 15 residues in the CDR3. The CDR3 sequence is CATSDPISGAYEQYF. In DNA form, the CDR3 reads TGTGCCACCAGTGATCCAATTTCAGGAGCCTACGAGCAGTACTTC.

The chain couples TRBV7-9 to TRBJ2-7; 7 positions match TRBD2. Germline V gives CDR1 SEHNR, CDR2 FQNEAQ (reference sequence). The CDR3 covers 14 residues. The ends lost 3 bases at V and 5 bases at J; junction bases unmatched: 7. CDR3 amino acids: CASSFRPGGDEQYF. CDR3 DNA sequence: TGTGCCAGCAGCTTCCGACCGGGAGGCGACGAGCAGTACTTC.

This clonotype appeared once. J is TRBJ1-5 and V is TRBV16; 7 positions agree with TRBD1. The CDR3 runs to 17 residues. Germline values: CDR1 KGHSY, CDR2 FQNENV. The junction had 8 bases not matched to a gene; V was cut back by 3 bases and J by 0 bases. The CDR3 DNA sequence: TGTGCCAGCAGCCACGGGACAGCCCTATATAGCAATCAGCCCCAGCATTTT. Amino acids: CASSHGTALYSNQPQHF.

This clonotype was counted a few times. The gene calls are TRBV29-1 and TRBJ2-5, with D perhaps TRBD2 (5 bases). This CDR3 spans 13 amino acids. Germline V CDR1 and CDR2: SQVTM, ANQGSEA. V was pared by 5 bases and J by 5 bases, with 15 bases between. The CDR3 DNA is TGCAGCGTTCAGTCCGGGGTTTGGGAGACCCAGTACTTC. It specifies CSVQSGVWETQYF.

This clonotype was found a few times. The chain joins TRBV29-1 to TRBJ2-1; D remains ambiguous. CDR1 and CDR2 (germline): SQVTM, ANQGSEA. Trimming shortened V by 2 bases and J by 10 bases, and 15 bases separated the two germline ends. The CDR3 consists of 13 residues. This chain's CDR3 is CSVEKLRSGEQFF. The CDR3 coding sequence is TGCAGCGTTGAAAAGCTTCGATCCGGGGAGCAGTTCTTC.

The chain carries TRBV7-3 and TRBJ1-1; TRBD1 might be the D (5 bases). With 5 bases removed from V and 5 bases from J, the gap between germline ends came to 12 bases. Looked up from germline, CDR1 is SGHTA and CDR2 is FQGTGA. The CDR3 covers 13 residues. The CDR3 is CASSPRPGTEAFF. Written as DNA, the CDR3 is TGTGCCAGCAGCCCAAGGCCAGGGACTGAAGCTTTCTTT. Supplemented by reference TRBV7-3 and TRBJ1-1, the full variable domain reads GAGVSQTPSNKVTEKGKYVELRCDPISGHTALYWYRQSLGQGPEFLIYFQGTGAADDSGLPNDRFFAVRPEGSVSTLKIQRTERGDSAVYLCASSPRPGTEAFFGQGTRLTVV.

The chain is built from TRBV12-3 or TRBV12-4 and TRBJ2-3; D is possibly TRBD2 (7 bases). The CDR3 is 17 residues long. The V end was cut by 3 bases, the J end by 2 bases, with 18 bases between. The CDR3 nucleotides are TGTGCCAGCAGTTTGGATGGGAGGGGGGCAAACACAGATACGCAGTATTTT. It translates to CASSLDGRGANTDTQYF.

J is TRBJ2-5 and V is TRBV6-2 or TRBV6-3; 9 bases line up with TRBD2. V lost 7 bases, J lost 2 bases, and 2 bases stayed unmatched. The CDR3 loop spans 13 amino acids. Germline-derived CDR1 and CDR2 are MNHEY and SVGEGT. The CDR3: CASTLAGQETQYF. CDR3 in DNA: TGTGCCAGCACCCTAGCGGGACAAGAGACCCAGTACTTC.

This clonotype was seen only a few times. The rearrangement uses TRBV20-1 and TRBJ2-1; 15 bases are a match to TRBD2. The V gene's germline CDR1 is DFQATT and CDR2 SNEGSKA (reference sequence). CDR3 length: 15 residues. V shed 5 bases and J 7 bases; nucleotides not matched to a gene: 6. CDR3 DNA sequence: TGCAGTGCTCCCGGACTAGCGGGAGGGTTGAATGAGCAGTTCTTC. The encoded protein is CSAPGLAGGLNEQFF.

This chain connects TRBV4-1 to TRBJ1-1; 8 positions agree with TRBD1. V lost 2 bases, J lost 11 bases, and 10 bases stayed unmatched. The germline CDR1 and CDR2 sequences are MGHRA and YSYEKL. The CDR3 consists of 14 residues. CDR3 loop: CASSQRTGKVAAFF. The CDR3 DNA is TGCGCCAGCAGCCAAAGGACAGGGAAGGTGGCGGCTTTCTTT.

V and J are TRBV5-1 and TRBJ2-4; a weak D match, TRBD1 (6 bases). The DNA end is a closer match to TRBJ2-7, so the J assignment may be wrong. From germline, CDR1 is SGHRS and CDR2 YFSETQ. The CDR3 has 15 residues. The CDR3 loop reads CASSFTTTGSYEQYF. As DNA, the CDR3 is TGCGCCAGCAGCTTTACGACCACAGGGTCCTACGAGCAGTACTTC.

About this clonotype: One end of the junction does not line up with germline, which may come from a read error. The chain recombines TRBV5-6 with TRBJ2-7; no firm D call. The V gene's germline CDR1 is SGHDT and CDR2 YYEEEE. This CDR3 is 13 amino acids long. CDR3 in DNA: TGTGCCTGCAGCTTGAGGCCAGCTAACGAGCAGTACTTC. Translated, it gives CACSLRPANEQYF. Drawing the rest from reference TRBV5-6 and TRBJ2-7, the complete variable domain is DAGVTQSPTHLIKTRGQQVTLRCSPKSGHDTVSWYQQALGQGPQFIFQYYEEEERQRGNFPDRFSGHQFPNYSSELNVNALLLGDSALYLCACSLRPANEQYFGPGTRLTVT.

The gene calls are TRBV5-1 and TRBJ2-3, with D possibly TRBD1 on 6 matching bases. V lost 3 bases, J lost 5 bases, and 13 bases lay in between. Germline V gives CDR1 SGHRS, CDR2 YFSETQ. The CDR3 length is 14 residues. CDR3 bases: TGCGCCAGCAGCTACTGGCAGGGGAAAGATACGCAGTATTTT. This gives the protein CASSYWQGKDTQYF.